The T cell receptor beta chain described here comes from a study of T cells in Graves' hyperthyroidism and ophthalmopathy. Study-level results: Blood also carried most thyroid clonotypes expanded above 0.001.

The source material, RNA transcripts, was used to amplify TCR beta CDR3 regions. The TCR CDR3 first-round RT-PCR relied on the HTBI primer set. One entry per CDR3 protein results from TCRdb running MiXCR on the multiplex PCR reads. The table lists roughly 570,000 distinct CDR3 sequences, approximately 14% of them singletons. This CDR3 comprises 15 residues. Germline values: CDR1 SGHDN, CDR2 FVKESK. V was trimmed by 0 bases and J by 0 bases, leaving 6 bases between them. This clonotype was seen repeatedly, ten times or more. The antigen remains unidentified. The specimen sequenced was blood. The TCR originated in a woman in her thirties with Graves' hyperthyroidism. J is TRBJ1-5 and V is TRBV14; no firm D call. The DNA for the CDR3 is TGTGCCAGCAGCCAAGATCAAGGTAGCAATCAGCCCCAGCATTTT. Translation gives CASSQDQGSNQPQHF.